Listed here are 11 T cell receptor beta chains from one sample, sequenced in a study of cytomegalovirus exposure and HLA in healthy donors. Primers included in the PCR were 60 Vbeta and 13 Jbeta primers. The data were produced by immunoSEQ multiplex PCR, yet TCRdb's version contains in-frame clones alone and is incomplete. The table includes over 150,000 clones, 80% to 85% detected once. The sample taken for sequencing was PBMCs. All receptors derive from a boy aged 2 to 10 in good health and CMV-seronegative.

V usage is TRBV5-5 and J usage is TRBJ2-6, with 11 bases matching TRBD2. Looked up from germline, CDR1 is SGHKS and CDR2 is YYEKEE (reference sequence). V was pared by 0 bases and J by 0 bases, with 2 bases of the junction left unmatched. The CDR3 extends over 18 amino acids. The CDR3: CASSLDLAGGSGANVLTF. The CDR3 DNA sequence: TGTGCCAGCAGCTTGGACCTAGCGGGGGGCTCTGGGGCCAACGTCCTGACTTTC.

This chain joins TRBV19 and TRBJ2-1; the match to TRBD2 covers 11 bases. The V gene's germline CDR1 is LNHDA and CDR2 SQIVND (reference sequence). The CDR3 has 18 residues. V was pared by 2 bases and J by 8 bases, with 14 bases of the junction left unmatched. Here the CDR3 reads CASSIPWGSGRAQDEQFF. The DNA of the CDR3 is TGTGCCAGTAGTATACCGTGGGGTAGCGGGAGGGCCCAGGATGAGCAGTTCTTC. Combining the CDR3 with reference TRBV19 and TRBJ2-1 gives the whole variable domain DGGITQSPKYLFRKEGQNVTLSCEQNLNHDAMYWYRQDPGQGLRLIYYSQIVNDFQKGDIAEGYSVSREKKESFPLTVTSAQKNPTAFYLCASSIPWGSGRAQDEQFFGPGTRLTVL.

The rearrangement links TRBV5-6 to TRBJ2-7; TRBD2 aligns across 11 bases. Trimming at V came to 5 bases and at J to 5 bases, leaving 12 bases not matched to a gene. From germline, CDR1 is SGHDT and CDR2 YYEEEE. There are 16 residues in the CDR3. CDR3 amino acids: CASSKRPLAGVHEQYF. The CDR3, as DNA: TGTGCCAGCAGTAAGCGACCACTAGCGGGAGTTCACGAGCAGTACTTC.

This clone showed up just once. The chain employs TRBV30 and TRBJ1-1; TRBD1 might be the D (6 bases). The V end lost 2 bases, the J end lost 0 bases, and 13 bases lay between the germline ends. The CDR3 has 15 residues. Germline assignment: CDR1 GTSNPN and CDR2 SVGIG (reference sequence). CDR3 sequence: CAWSRGHGMNTEAFF. In nucleotides, the CDR3 is TGTGCCTGGAGTCGGGGACACGGAATGAACACTGAAGCTTTCTTT.

The rearrangement uses TRBV30 and TRBJ1-4, with D possibly matching TRBD1 (6 bases). The CDR3 spans 15 residues. Germline CDR1 reads GTSNPN; CDR2 reads SVGIG (reference sequence). Deletions cut 3 bases from V and 8 bases from J, with 19 bases between. The CDR3 loop is CAWSPPLGAVEKLFF. CDR3 nucleotide sequence: TGTGCCTGGAGCCCACCATTGGGGGCGGTGGAAAAACTGTTTTTT. The complete variable domain, with remaining parts taken from reference TRBV30 and TRBJ1-4, reads SQTIHQWPATLVQPVGSPLSLECTVEGTSNPNLYWYRQAAGRGLQLLFYSVGIGQISSEVPQNLSASRPQDRQFILSSKKLLLSDSGFYLCAWSPPLGAVEKLFFGSGTQLSVL.

The chain employs TRBV2 and TRBJ1-4; possibly TRBD1 for D (6 bases). The CDR3 sequence is 16 residues long. Germline-derived CDR1 and CDR2 are SNHLY and FYNNEI. V was cut by 5 bases and J by 4 bases, with 17 bases left in between. Here the CDR3 DNA reads TGTGCCAGCAGTAACAGGGATCTCCAGGGTAATGAAAAACTGTTTTTT. It encodes CASSNRDLQGNEKLFF.

The V and J genes are TRBV9 and TRBJ2-1; 7 bases agree with TRBD2. CDR1 is SGDLS, CDR2 YYNGEE, per germline. Unmatched junction bases numbered 9, after V lost 3 bases and J lost 0 bases. This CDR3 has 17 amino acids. The CDR3 region is CASSDASGVSSYNEQFF. In DNA, the CDR3 is TGTGCCAGCAGCGACGCTAGCGGAGTAAGCTCCTACAATGAGCAGTTCTTC.

This chain joins TRBV7-9 and TRBJ2-5; 11 bases fit TRBD2. The CDR3 is made up of 15 amino acids. From germline, CDR1 is SEHNR and CDR2 FQNEAQ (reference sequence). The J segment lost 1 base and the V segment lost 6 bases, leaving 4 bases of the junction unmatched. The CDR3 here is CASSLTSGAQETQYF. In nucleotides, the CDR3 is TGTGCCAGCAGTTTGACTAGCGGGGCCCAAGAGACCCAGTACTTC.

This clone was seen a single time. This rearrangement joins TRBV5-4 to TRBJ1-1, with 9 bases aligning to TRBD1. The CDR3 loop spans 14 amino acids. The germline V gene encodes CDR1 SGHNT and CDR2 YYREEE (reference sequence). The V segment lost 1 base and the J segment 11 bases; nucleotides outside the gene matches: 9. In DNA, the CDR3 is TGTGCCAGCAGCTTGAAGGACAGGGGCTATAAGGCTTTCTTT. Its protein product is CASSLKDRGYKAFF. Looking up the rest from reference TRBV5-4 and TRBJ1-1 gives the full variable domain: ETGVTQSPTHLIKTRGQQVTLRCSSQSGHNTVSWYQQALGQGPQFIFQYYREEENGRGNFPPRFSGLQFPNYSSELNVNALELDDSALYLCASSLKDRGYKAFFGQGTRLTVV.

V gene TRBV5-1 combines with J gene TRBJ2-7, with D possibly TRBD1 on 6 matching bases. Germline CDR1 SGHRS, CDR2 YFSETQ. V was shortened by 5 bases and J by 0 bases, with 12 bases between the two germline ends. The CDR3 sequence is 14 residues long. The CDR3 protein is CASRQGPSSYEQYV. The CDR3 DNA follows: TGCGCCAGCAGACAGGGACCGAGCTCCTACGAGCAGTACGTC.

This clone was detected a few times. This rearrangement joins TRBV28 to TRBJ2-3; D remains unclear. The CDR3 has 13 amino acids. CDR1 is MDHEN, CDR2 SYDVKM, per germline. V shed 5 bases and J shed 2 bases, with 8 bases lying between them. The CDR3 protein is CASSLDPTDTQYF. For the CDR3, the DNA is TGTGCCAGCAGTCTAGATCCCACAGATACGCAGTATTTT. Variable domain in full (rest from reference TRBV28 and TRBJ2-3): DVKVTQSSRYLVKRTGEKVFLECVQDMDHENMFWYRQDPGLGLRLIYFSYDVKMKEKGDIPEGYSVSREKKERFSLILESASTNQTSMYLCASSLDPTDTQYFGPGTRLTVL.